This TCR beta chain is from a study of CD8+ T cells in alopecia areata. This sample's treatment: oral pan-JAK inhibitor, 5-10 mg twice daily. This CDR3 contains 13 residues. V was shortened by 5 bases and J by 1 base, with 8 bases between the two germline ends. In germline, CDR1 is LNHNV, CDR2 YYDKDF (reference sequence). Worth noting for this clone: What it recognizes is unknown.

Study-wide findings and caveats: Normal scalp had lower clonality than lesional scalp, with alopecia totalis/universalis lesions showing this most strongly.

Extracted RNA was reverse transcribed into cDNA, the sequencing template. This table comes from immunoSEQ multiplex PCR, and its TCRdb copy is limited to in-frame clones, with some not included. The sample contains 270,000 or so clones, roughly 64% of which appear only once. The chain has TRBV15 and TRBJ2-5; TRBD1 is a possible D gene (5 bases). Sequencing used CD4+ T cells sorted from blood, obtained at week 24, from a patient treated with tofacitinib. This clonotype originated in a human donor with alopecia areata. CDR3 loop: CATSFDSQETQYF. CDR3 nucleotides: TGTGCCACCAGCTTCGACAGCCAAGAGACCCAGTACTTC.